These 10 T cell receptor beta chains originate from one sample sequenced in a study of T cells expressing NK-cell markers. Using the 5' RACE reads, TCRdb records one entry per CDR3 protein without DNA. The sample has about 380,000 distinct CDR3 sequences, and its top ten clones hold under 6.5%. Sequenced: blood T cells: a sorted CD56 or NKG2C T cell subset, CD4+ or CD8+ T cells, or bulk PBMC T cells (not recorded which). Source of these receptors: a man aged 18 to 69 in good health.

V gene TRBV9 combines with J gene TRBJ2-1; TCRdb designates TRBD2, a call that cannot be tested without DNA. Looked up from germline, CDR1 is SGDLS and CDR2 is YYNGEE. CDR3 length: 18 amino acids. CDR3 loop: CASSPPVRLARGFGEQFF.

The CDR3 loop reads CASGESRGTDTQYF. V is TRBV12-3 or TRBV12-4 and J is TRBJ2-3; TCRdb indicates TRBD2, and absent DNA this call remains unverified. The CDR3 loop spans 14 amino acids.

The chain has TRBV10-2 and TRBJ1-1. Germline V gene data show CDR1 as WSHSY and CDR2 as SAAADI. This CDR3 has 16 amino acids. The CDR3 loop reads CASKQAGGLLGTEAFF.

The chain carries TRBV7-3 and TRBJ2-3; TCRdb selects TRBD2, and the lack of DNA leaves this call unchecked. This CDR3 spans 17 amino acids. Germline values: CDR1 SGHTA, CDR2 FQGTGA. The CDR3 protein is CASSLTLVAGNTDTQYF.

The chain employs TRBV20-1 and TRBJ2-1; TCRdb's assignment of TRBD1 cannot be checked, as there is no DNA. There are 15 residues in the CDR3. Germline V gives CDR1 DFQATT, CDR2 SNEGSKA (reference sequence). The CDR3 reads CSARVRDRAYNEQFF.

This chain connects TRBV29-1 to TRBJ2-7; the TCRdb call, TRBD1, lacks DNA for checking. This CDR3 has 14 residues. Germline V lookup: CDR1 SQVTM, CDR2 ANQGSEA. CDR3 in amino acids: CSVPSPGGNYEQYF.

This chain joins TRBV4-2 and TRBJ2-2; TCRdb selects TRBD2, and the lack of DNA leaves this call unchecked. This CDR3 is built from 19 residues. The V gene's germline CDR1 is LGHNA and CDR2 YNFKEQ. The CDR3 sequence is CASSSPGLAGRGVGGELFF.

This rearrangement joins TRBV20-1 to TRBJ2-5; the D gene TCRdb calls, TRBD1, cannot be checked with no DNA. The CDR3 has 16 amino acids. Per the germline V gene, CDR1 is DFQATT and CDR2 is SNEGSKA (reference sequence). The CDR3: CSASNPKTGGKETQYF.

The chain recombines TRBV5-1 with TRBJ2-1. CDR1 is SGHRS, CDR2 YFSETQ, per germline. This CDR3 has 13 residues. The CDR3 spells CASSFGYNDEQFF.

The V call is TRBV30, the J call TRBJ1-5; TCRdb proposes TRBD1, but this gene call is untestable without DNA. This CDR3 region has 13 residues. CDR1 GTSNPN and CDR2 SVGIG come from the germline V gene (reference sequence). The CDR3 sequence is CAWSVSGNQPQHF. The variable domain in full, completed from reference TRBV30 and TRBJ1-5, reads SQTIHQWPATLVQPVGSPLSLECTVEGTSNPNLYWYRQAAGRGLQLLFYSVGIGQISSEVPQNLSASRPQDRQFILSSKKLLLSDSGFYLCAWSVSGNQPQHFGDGTRLSIL.